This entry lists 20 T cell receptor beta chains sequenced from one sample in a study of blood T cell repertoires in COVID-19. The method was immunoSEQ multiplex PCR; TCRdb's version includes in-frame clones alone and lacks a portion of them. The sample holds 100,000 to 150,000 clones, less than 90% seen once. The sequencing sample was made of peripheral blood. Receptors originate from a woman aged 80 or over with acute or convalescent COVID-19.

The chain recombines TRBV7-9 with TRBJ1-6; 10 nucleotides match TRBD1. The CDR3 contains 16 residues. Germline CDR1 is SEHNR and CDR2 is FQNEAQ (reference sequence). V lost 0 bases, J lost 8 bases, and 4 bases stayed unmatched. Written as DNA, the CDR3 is TGTGCCAGCAGCTTAGCCCCCGGGACAGGGGATTCACCCCTCCACTTT. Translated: CASSLAPGTGDSPLHF. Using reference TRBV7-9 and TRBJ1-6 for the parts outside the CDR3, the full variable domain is DTGVSQNPRHKITKRGQNVTFRCDPISEHNRLYWYRQTLGQGPEFLTYFQNEAQLEKSRLLSDRFSAERPKGSFSTLEIQRTEQGDSAMYLCASSLAPGTGDSPLHFGNGTRLTVT.

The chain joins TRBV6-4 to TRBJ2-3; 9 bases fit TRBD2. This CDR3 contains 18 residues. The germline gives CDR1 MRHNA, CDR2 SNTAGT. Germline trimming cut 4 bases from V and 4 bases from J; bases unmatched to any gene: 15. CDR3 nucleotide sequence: TGTGCCAGCAGTGTCCATATAACTAAAGCGGGGGGATCAGATACGCAGTATTTT. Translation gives CASSVHITKAGGSDTQYF.

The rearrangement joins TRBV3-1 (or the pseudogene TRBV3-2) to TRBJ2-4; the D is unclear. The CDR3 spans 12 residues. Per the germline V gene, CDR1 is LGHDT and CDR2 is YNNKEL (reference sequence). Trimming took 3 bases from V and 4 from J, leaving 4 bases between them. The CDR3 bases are TGTGCCAGCAGCCAGGCTAAAAACATTCAGTACTTC. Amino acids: CASSQAKNIQYF.

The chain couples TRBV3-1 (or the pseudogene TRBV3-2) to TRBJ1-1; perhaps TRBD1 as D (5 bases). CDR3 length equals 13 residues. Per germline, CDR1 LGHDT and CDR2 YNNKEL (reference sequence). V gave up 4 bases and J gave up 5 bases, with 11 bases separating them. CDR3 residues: CASSRGDYTEAFF. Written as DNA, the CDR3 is TGTGCCAGCAGCCGGGGGGACTATACTGAAGCTTTCTTT.

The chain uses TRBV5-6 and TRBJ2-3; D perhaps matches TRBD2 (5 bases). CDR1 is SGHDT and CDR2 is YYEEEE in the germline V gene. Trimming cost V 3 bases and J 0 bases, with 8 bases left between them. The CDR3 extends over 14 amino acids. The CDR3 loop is CASSYPGSTDTQYF. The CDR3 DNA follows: TGTGCCAGCAGCTATCCGGGGAGCACAGATACGCAGTATTTT.

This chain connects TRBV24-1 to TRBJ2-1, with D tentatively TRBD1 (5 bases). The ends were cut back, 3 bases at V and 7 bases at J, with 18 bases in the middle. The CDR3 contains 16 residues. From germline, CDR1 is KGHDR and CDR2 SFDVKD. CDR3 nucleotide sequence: TGTGCCACCAGTGATCGAGCAGGGCTAAAAATGAATGAGCAGTTCTTC. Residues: CATSDRAGLKMNEQFF.

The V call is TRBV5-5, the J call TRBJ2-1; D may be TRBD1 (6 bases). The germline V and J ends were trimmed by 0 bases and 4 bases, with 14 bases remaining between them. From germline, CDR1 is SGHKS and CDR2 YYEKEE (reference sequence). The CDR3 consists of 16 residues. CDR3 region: CASSLADSPNYNEQFF. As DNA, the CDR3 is TGTGCCAGCAGCTTGGCGGACAGCCCCAATTACAATGAGCAGTTCTTC.

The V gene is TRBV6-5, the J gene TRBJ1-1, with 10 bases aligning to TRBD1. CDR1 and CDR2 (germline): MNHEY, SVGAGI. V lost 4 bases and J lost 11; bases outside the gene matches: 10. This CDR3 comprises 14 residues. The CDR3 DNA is TGTGCCAGCAGTTTGCCGGGACAGGGGCCCGGGGCTTTCTTT. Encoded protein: CASSLPGQGPGAFF.

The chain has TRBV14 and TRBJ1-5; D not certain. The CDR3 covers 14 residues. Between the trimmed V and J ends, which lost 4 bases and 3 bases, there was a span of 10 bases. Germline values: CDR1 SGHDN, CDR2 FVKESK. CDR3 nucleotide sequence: TGTGCCAGCAGCCCCAGCGGGGTCAATCAGCCCCAGCATTTT. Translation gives CASSPSGVNQPQHF.

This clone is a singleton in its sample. Here the CDR3 DNA reads TGCGCCAGCAGCCAGGGAGATAGCTCTGGAAACACCATATATTTT. Residues: CASSQGDSSGNTIYF. This rearrangement joins TRBV4-1 to TRBJ1-3; D is undetermined. This CDR3 has 15 residues. Looked up from germline, CDR1 is MGHRA and CDR2 is YSYEKL. V was shortened by 3 bases and J by 0 bases, with 9 bases between the two germline ends.

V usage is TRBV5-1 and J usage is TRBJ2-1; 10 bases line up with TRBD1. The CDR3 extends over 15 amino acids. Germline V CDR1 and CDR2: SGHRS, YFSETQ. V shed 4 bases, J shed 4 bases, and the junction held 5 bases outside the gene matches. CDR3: CASSPGTGAYNEQFF. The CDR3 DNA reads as TGCGCCAGCAGCCCCGGGACAGGGGCTTACAATGAGCAGTTCTTC.

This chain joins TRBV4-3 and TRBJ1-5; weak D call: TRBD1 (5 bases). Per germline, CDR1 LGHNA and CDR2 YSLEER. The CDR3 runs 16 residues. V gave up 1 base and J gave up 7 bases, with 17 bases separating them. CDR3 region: CASSQGPPGGEQPQHF. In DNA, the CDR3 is TGCGCCAGCAGCCAAGGGCCCCCCGGGGGGGAACAGCCCCAGCATTTT.

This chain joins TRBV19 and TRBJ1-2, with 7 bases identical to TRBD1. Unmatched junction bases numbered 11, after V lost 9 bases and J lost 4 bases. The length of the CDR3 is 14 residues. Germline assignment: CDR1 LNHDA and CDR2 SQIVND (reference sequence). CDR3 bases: TGTGCCAGCGATTCCGGGACAGCCCTCTATGGCTACACCTTC. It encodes CASDSGTALYGYTF.

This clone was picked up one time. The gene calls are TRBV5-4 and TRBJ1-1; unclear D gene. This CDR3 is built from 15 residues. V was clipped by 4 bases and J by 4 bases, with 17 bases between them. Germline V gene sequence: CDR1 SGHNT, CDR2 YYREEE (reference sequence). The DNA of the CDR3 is TGTGCCAGCAGCACGGCGGTCGGTCGAAGCACTGAAGCTTTCTTT. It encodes CASSTAVGRSTEAFF.

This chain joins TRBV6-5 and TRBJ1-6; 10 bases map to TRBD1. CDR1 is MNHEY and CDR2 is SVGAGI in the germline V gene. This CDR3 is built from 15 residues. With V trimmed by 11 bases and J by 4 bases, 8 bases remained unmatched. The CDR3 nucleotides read TGTGCCGGAGCACCGGGACAGGGGTATAATTCACCCCTCCACTTT. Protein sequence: CAGAPGQGYNSPLHF.

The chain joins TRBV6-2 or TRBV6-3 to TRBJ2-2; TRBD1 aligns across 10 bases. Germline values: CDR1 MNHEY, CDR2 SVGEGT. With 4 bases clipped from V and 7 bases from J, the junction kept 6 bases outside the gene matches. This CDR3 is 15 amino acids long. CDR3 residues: CASSSTGGADGELFF. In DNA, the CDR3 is TGTGCCAGCAGTTCGACAGGGGGCGCTGACGGGGAGCTGTTTTTT.

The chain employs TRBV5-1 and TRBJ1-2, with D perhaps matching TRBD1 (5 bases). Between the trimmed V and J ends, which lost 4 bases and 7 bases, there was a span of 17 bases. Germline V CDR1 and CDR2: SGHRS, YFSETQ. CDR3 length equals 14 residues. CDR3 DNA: TGCGCCAGCAGCCCCTGGACGGGGAGGGGTGGCTACACCTTC. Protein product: CASSPWTGRGGYTF.

CDR3 nucleotides: TGTGCCAGCAGCCTCCAGGTAGAAGCTTTCTTT. Its protein is CASSLQVEAFF. V usage is TRBV7-9 and J usage is TRBJ1-1; D not certain. The CDR3 is 11 residues long. The germline V gene has CDR1 SEHNR and CDR2 FQNEAQ (reference sequence). Trimming shortened V by 5 bases and J by 8 bases, and 9 bases separated the two germline ends.

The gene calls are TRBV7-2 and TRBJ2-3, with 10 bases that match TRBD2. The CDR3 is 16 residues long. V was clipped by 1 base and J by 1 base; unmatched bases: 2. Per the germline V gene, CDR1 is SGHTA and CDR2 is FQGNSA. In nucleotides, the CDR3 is TGTGCCAGCAGCTTAGGTCTAGCGGGGGGCACAGATACGCAGTATTTT. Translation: CASSLGLAGGTDTQYF. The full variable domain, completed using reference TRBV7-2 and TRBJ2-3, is GAGVSQSPSNKVTEKGKDVELRCDPISGHTALYWYRQSLGQGLEFLIYFQGNSAPDKSGLPSDRFSAERTGGSVSTLTIQRTQQEDSAVYLCASSLGLAGGTDTQYFGPGTRLTVL.

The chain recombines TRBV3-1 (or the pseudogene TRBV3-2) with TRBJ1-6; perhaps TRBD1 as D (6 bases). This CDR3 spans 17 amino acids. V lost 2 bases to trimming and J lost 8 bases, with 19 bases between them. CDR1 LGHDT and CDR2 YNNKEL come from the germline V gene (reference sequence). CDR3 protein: CASSQRGYRDSDSPLHF. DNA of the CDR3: TGTGCCAGCAGCCAACGGGGCTACAGGGATAGTGATTCACCCCTCCACTTT.